This passage covers 27 T cell receptor beta chains from one sample sequenced in a study of CD8+CD57+ T cells in acquired aplastic anemia. Patients sequenced had flow cytometry evidence of CD8+CD57+ cell expansion. Genomic DNA constituted the template upon which TCR beta VDJ and CDR3 profiling was performed. TCRdb ran MiXCR on the reads and lists one entry per CDR3 protein. This table has roughly 200,000 distinct CDR3 sequences, roughly two thirds appearing once. The sequenced material came from sorted CD4+, CD8+, or CD8+CD57+ T cells (not recorded which) from PBMCs. The receptors here all came from a human donor with aplastic anemia.

V and J are TRBV20-1 and TRBJ2-7; 8 bases map to TRBD2. Germline assignment: CDR1 DFQATT and CDR2 SNEGSKA (reference sequence). The CDR3 runs to 14 residues. V was clipped by 6 bases and J by 0 bases; unmatched bases: 7. The CDR3 bases are TGCAGTGCCAGTCAGCGGGGGACCTCCTACGAGCAGTACTTC. Protein: CSASQRGTSYEQYF.

The J gene is TRBJ2-7, the V gene TRBV7-2; TRBD2 agrees at 7 bases. V lost 0 bases to trimming and J lost 3 bases; unmatched junction nucleotides: 5. This CDR3 comprises 15 residues. From germline, CDR1 is SGHTA and CDR2 FQGNSA. CDR3 sequence: CASSLARGTHYEQYF. The CDR3 DNA sequence: TGTGCCAGCAGCTTAGCGCGGGGGACCCACTACGAGCAGTACTTC.

The V gene is TRBV15, the J gene TRBJ2-7; 10 bases agree with TRBD1. Germline V gene data show CDR1 as LNHNV and CDR2 as YYDKDF (reference sequence). The CDR3 runs 16 residues. J gave up 0 bases and V 1 base, and 3 bases lay outside the gene matches. The CDR3 loop reads CATSRVTGGRSYEQYF. In DNA, the CDR3 is TGTGCCACCAGCAGAGTGACAGGGGGCCGCTCCTACGAGCAGTACTTC.

This clonotype was counted at least ten times. V gene TRBV7-9 combines with J gene TRBJ2-7; 7 bases align to TRBD2. Losses at the gene ends were 3 bases for V and 2 bases for J; bases not matched to a gene: 7. Germline V gene data show CDR1 as SEHNR and CDR2 as FQNEAQ (reference sequence). The CDR3 has 15 residues. This CDR3 is CASSFPGGGAYEQYF. The CDR3 coding sequence is TGTGCCAGCAGCTTCCCTGGCGGGGGAGCCTACGAGCAGTACTTC.

V usage is TRBV10-3 and J usage is TRBJ1-1; no definite D call. V lost 2 bases, J lost 7 bases, and 11 bases lay in between. Germline V gene data show CDR1 as ENHRY and CDR2 as SYGVKD. The length of the CDR3 is 13 residues. For the CDR3, the DNA is TGTGCCATCAGTGAGCCTGAGAGGAGTGAAGCTTTCTTT. Residues: CAISEPERSEAFF.

The J gene is TRBJ2-5, the V gene TRBV7-2, with D uncertain. Germline V gene sequence: CDR1 SGHTA, CDR2 FQGNSA. This CDR3 is 15 amino acids long. The germline V and J ends were trimmed by 0 bases and 3 bases, with 11 bases remaining between them. CDR3 in amino acids: CASSLALFREETQYF. DNA for the CDR3: TGTGCCAGCAGCTTAGCGTTGTTTAGAGAAGAGACCCAGTACTTC. The full variable domain, with the rest looked up from reference TRBV7-2 and TRBJ2-5, is GAGVSQSPSNKVTEKGKDVELRCDPISGHTALYWYRQSLGQGLEFLIYFQGNSAPDKSGLPSDRFSAERTGGSVSTLTIQRTQQEDSAVYLCASSLALFREETQYFGPGTRLLVL.

Only one count was recorded for this clonotype. The CDR3 DNA is TGTGCCAGCAGCGGGGGGGACGGGATCTACTCTGGGGCCAACGTCCTGACTTTC. Translated, it gives CASSGGDGIYSGANVLTF. This chain links TRBV5-6 with TRBJ2-6, with 7 bases fitting TRBD2. Germline V gene data show CDR1 as SGHDT and CDR2 as YYEEEE. The junction had 10 bases not matched to a gene; V was cut back by 4 bases and J by 0 bases. The CDR3 consists of 18 residues.

This clonotype has at least ten counts. The chain joins TRBV30 to TRBJ2-7; a weak D match, TRBD2 (5 bases). The CDR3 extends over 15 amino acids. Germline loops: CDR1 GTSNPN, CDR2 SVGIG (reference sequence). The V gene lost 3 bases and the J gene lost 6 bases, with 21 bases spanning the gap. CDR3 nucleotides: TGTGCCTGGAGCGGTATCACGGGGTCCCGGGGCGAGCAGTACTTC. Translating it yields CAWSGITGSRGEQYF.

A note on this clonotype: One end of the junction does not line up with germline, which may come from a read error. This chain uses TRBV5-1 with TRBJ2-2, with TRBD1 matching over 9 bases. Germline assignment: CDR1 SGHRS and CDR2 YFSETQ. The CDR3 has 15 residues. Here the CDR3 reads CASSPTGGNTGELIF. The CDR3 region has the DNA TGCGCCAGCAGCCCGACAGGGGGAAACACCGGGGAGCTGATTTTT.

The sample holds a few counts of this clonotype. This rearrangement joins TRBV7-9 to TRBJ2-6, with D unresolved. Looked up from germline, CDR1 is SEHNR and CDR2 is FQNEAQ (reference sequence). The CDR3 has 13 amino acids. Trimming took off 1 base at V and 4 bases at J, with 2 bases between the two ends. The CDR3 spells CASSLEGANVLTF. CDR3 coding DNA: TGTGCCAGCAGCTTAGAGGGGGCCAACGTCCTGACTTTC.

The genes are TRBV20-1 and TRBJ2-3; 14 nucleotides match TRBD2. Germline CDR1 DFQATT, CDR2 SNEGSKA (reference sequence). Trimming took 2 bases from V and 6 from J; bases not matched to a gene: 7. This CDR3 comprises 16 residues. CDR3: CSARLTSGGAPDTQYF. CDR3 in DNA: TGCAGTGCTAGACTGACTAGCGGGGGGGCCCCGGATACGCAGTATTTT.

The chain joins TRBV10-3 to TRBJ2-3; 9 bases match TRBD2. V trimming: 0 bases; J trimming: 0 bases; junction bases outside the gene matches: 7. CDR1 is ENHRY and CDR2 is SYGVKD in the germline V gene. The CDR3 runs 18 residues. Here the CDR3 DNA reads TGTGCCATCAGTGAGTCTCCTATTGCGGGAGGGAGCACAGATACGCAGTATTTT. Residues: CAISESPIAGGSTDTQYF.

The chain uses TRBV15 and TRBJ2-2, with D possibly matching TRBD1 (5 bases). Trimming took 0 bases from V and 4 from J, leaving 6 bases between them. Looked up from germline, CDR1 is LNHNV and CDR2 is YYDKDF (reference sequence). The CDR3 runs to 14 residues. The CDR3 loop reads CATSRDRVTGELFF. CDR3 nucleotides: TGTGCCACCAGCAGAGACAGGGTCACCGGGGAGCTGTTTTTT. Full variable domain (outside the CDR3, taken from reference TRBV15 and TRBJ2-2): DAMVIQNPRYQVTQFGKPVTLSCSQTLNHNVMYWYQQKSSQAPKLLFHYYDKDFNNEADTPDNFQSRRPNTSFCFLDIRSPGLGDTAMYLCATSRDRVTGELFFGEGSRLTVL.

This clonotype was counted only a few times. The genes are TRBV7-8 and TRBJ2-2, with 9 bases aligning to TRBD1. Germline V gives CDR1 SGHVS, CDR2 FQNEAQ. J gave up 5 bases and V 3 bases, and 4 bases lay outside the gene matches. The CDR3 totals 15 residues. CDR3 DNA: TGTGCCAGCAGCTTGGGGACAGGGAGGACCGGGGAGCTGTTTTTT. This codes for CASSLGTGRTGELFF.

This clonotype turned up a few times. This chain uses TRBV5-1 with TRBJ1-6; D not resolved. The ends were cut back, 0 bases at V and 9 bases at J, with 4 bases in the middle. CDR3 length equals 12 residues. Germline V lookup: CDR1 SGHRS, CDR2 YFSETQ. The CDR3 region is CASSLDGSPLHF. The CDR3 region has the DNA TGCGCCAGCAGCTTGGATGGTTCACCCCTCCACTTT.

This clonotype was seen just once. The rearrangement joins TRBV12-3 or TRBV12-4 to TRBJ1-6; TRBD1 agrees at 7 bases. The CDR3 sequence is 15 residues long. V shed 6 bases, J shed 7 bases, and the junction held 9 bases outside the gene matches. This chain's CDR3 is CASRPGTVRNSPLHF. As DNA, the CDR3 is TGTGCCAGCAGACCAGGGACAGTAAGGAATTCACCCCTCCACTTT.

The chain is built from TRBV5-1 and TRBJ1-1; D uncertain. This CDR3 comprises 15 residues. Trimming removed 2 bases from V and 1 base from J, with 12 bases in between. Germline CDR1 SGHRS, CDR2 YFSETQ. The CDR3 protein is CASSFWDAKNTEAFF. CDR3 bases: TGCGCCAGCAGCTTCTGGGATGCGAAGAACACTGAAGCTTTCTTT.

As for this clonotype: Compared with germline, one end of the junction differs, possibly owing to a read error. The genes are TRBV7-9 and TRBJ2-3; 8 bases line up with TRBD2. CDR3 length: 16 amino acids. Germline V gene data show CDR1 as SEHNR and CDR2 as FQNEAQ (reference sequence). For the CDR3, the DNA is TGTGCCAGCAGCCCAGGGCCGGGGGGGGGCACAGATACGCAGTATTTC. Its translation: CASSPGPGGGTDTQYF.

The chain joins TRBV12-3 or TRBV12-4 to TRBJ2-3, with 8 bases identical to TRBD2. The CDR3 loop spans 14 amino acids. The V gene end was trimmed by 2 bases and the J gene end by 6 bases; junction bases not matched to a gene: 4. The CDR3 nucleotides are TGTGCCAGCAGTTTACGGAGACTAGCGGATACGCAGTATTTT. Its protein product is CASSLRRLADTQYF.

This rearrangement joins TRBV24-1 to TRBJ2-7; weak D call: TRBD1 (6 bases). V was pared by 4 bases and J by 6 bases, with 12 bases between. CDR3 length equals 13 residues. Per germline, CDR1 KGHDR and CDR2 SFDVKD. CDR3 sequence (DNA): TGTGCCACCAGTGACTTAACAGGGAGCGAGCAGTACTTC. Its protein is CATSDLTGSEQYF.

CDR3 DNA: TGCGCCAGCAGCCAACAGCCCACCGGGGAGCTGTTTTTT. As protein: CASSQQPTGELFF. The genes are TRBV5-1 and TRBJ2-2; D unclear. The CDR3 is 13 residues long. V lost 4 bases and J 4 bases, leaving 8 bases between the germline ends. The germline V gene has CDR1 SGHRS and CDR2 YFSETQ.

The chain uses TRBV10-3 and TRBJ2-7; the D gene is possibly TRBD1 (5 bases). The V end was cut by 10 bases, the J end by 2 bases, with 12 bases between. The germline V gene has CDR1 ENHRY and CDR2 SYGVKD. This CDR3 has 12 amino acids. CDR3 bases: TGTGCCAGCAGGGCCGGTCCCTACGAGCAGTACTTC. Translated, it gives CASRAGPYEQYF.

The CDR3 DNA sequence: TGTGCCAGCAGCTTGGCCATAGGTATTAACACTGAAGCTTTCTTT. It specifies CASSLAIGINTEAFF. The chain carries TRBV5-8 and TRBJ1-1; the D is unclear. The CDR3 runs 15 residues. Germline values: CDR1 SGHTS, CDR2 YDEGEE. V gave up 0 bases and J gave up 2 bases, with 11 bases separating them.

The chain uses TRBV19 and TRBJ1-1; 11 positions agree with TRBD1. CDR1 LNHDA and CDR2 SQIVND come from the germline V gene (reference sequence). V shed 7 bases, J shed 1 base, and the junction held 11 bases outside the gene matches. CDR3 size: 17 residues. The CDR3 sequence is CASKGQGATVGNTEAFF. As DNA, the CDR3 is TGTGCCAGTAAAGGACAGGGGGCTACAGTGGGGAACACTGAAGCTTTCTTT.

The V and J genes are TRBV7-2 and TRBJ2-7; maybe TRBD1 (6 bases). This CDR3 contains 14 residues. CDR1 and CDR2 (germline): SGHTA, FQGNSA. The V gene lost 6 bases and the J gene lost 3 bases, with 15 bases spanning the gap. The CDR3 loop reads CASRKDPDSYEQYF. In nucleotides, the CDR3 is TGTGCCAGCAGGAAAGACCCGGACAGCTACGAGCAGTACTTC.

This chain joins TRBV2 and TRBJ1-1, with 9 bases matching TRBD1. CDR3 length: 16 amino acids. The V segment lost 4 bases and the J segment 3 bases; nucleotides outside the gene matches: 9. The germline V gene has CDR1 SNHLY and CDR2 FYNNEI. CDR3 sequence: CASSARGQGTYTEAFF. CDR3 DNA: TGTGCCAGCAGTGCGAGGGGACAGGGAACTTACACTGAAGCTTTCTTT.

The DNA for the CDR3 is TGTGCCAGCAGCGTAGTTGGGGGTGGCAGTTACTCTGGGGCCAACGTCCTGACTTTC. This encodes CASSVVGGGSYSGANVLTF. This sequence joins TRBV9 and TRBJ2-6, with D tentatively TRBD1 or TRBD2 (5 bases each). The V end was cut by 0 bases, the J end by 0 bases, with 16 bases between. From germline, CDR1 is SGDLS and CDR2 YYNGEE. The CDR3 contains 19 residues.